This passage covers 19 T cell receptor beta chains from one sample sequenced in a study of T-cell memory formation after mild COVID-19. Via MiXCR, TCRdb re-called the 5' RACE reads, giving one row per CDR3 protein. This table holds some 350,000 distinct CDR3 sequences, under 15% found once. Sequencing used PBMCs or a T cell subset sorted from them (not recorded which). The receptor set was obtained from a man between 18 and 35 years old who had mild COVID-19 (a few samples of this study predate the infection). Cell type and time point are not known.

This clonotype has only a few counts. This chain joins TRBV5-6 and TRBJ1-6; D is possibly TRBD1 (6 bases). The CDR3 is 14 amino acids. With 0 bases removed from V and 7 bases from J, the gap between germline ends came to 8 bases. CDR1 is SGHDT and CDR2 is YYEEEE in the germline V gene. This CDR3 is CASSLADRNSPLHF. CDR3 DNA: TGTGCCAGCAGCTTGGCAGACAGGAATTCACCCCTCCACTTT.

This clonotype was counted many times. This chain joins TRBV11-2 and TRBJ2-2; D unresolved. Trimming removed 5 bases from V and 6 bases from J, with 16 bases in between. The CDR3 has 15 residues. CDR1 and CDR2 (germline): SGHAT, FQNNGV. In DNA, the CDR3 is TGTGCCAGCAGCCCCATACCCCGTGGGGCCGGGGAGCTGTTTTTT. Encoded protein: CASSPIPRGAGELFF.

V gene TRBV27 combines with J gene TRBJ2-7, with no clear D. The V end lost 6 bases, the J end lost 7 bases, and 16 bases lay between the germline ends. CDR3 length: 13 amino acids. Germline V lookup: CDR1 MNHEY, CDR2 SMNVEV (reference sequence). The CDR3, as DNA: TGTGCCAGCAGCCCGGTGGGCGGTGAGGAGCAGTACGTC. Its protein is CASSPVGGEEQYV.

V and J are TRBV7-2 and TRBJ2-5; maybe TRBD2 (5 bases). The CDR3 spans 13 residues. Between the trimmed V and J ends, which lost 3 bases and 5 bases, there was a span of 10 bases. Germline V gene data show CDR1 as SGHTA and CDR2 as FQGNSA. The CDR3 region is CASSFSSSETQYF. CDR3 bases: TGTGCCAGCAGCTTTAGCTCTAGCGAGACCCAGTACTTC.

A few counts support this clonotype. The gene calls are TRBV7-2 and TRBJ2-1; 7 nucleotides line up with TRBD2. This CDR3 is built from 14 residues. CDR1 and CDR2 (germline): SGHTA, FQGNSA. Losses at the gene ends were 5 bases for V and 8 bases for J; bases not matched to a gene: 9. The CDR3 DNA is TGTGCCAGCAGCCCACCCGGACTAGTTGATGAGCAGTTCTTC. Translating gives CASSPPGLVDEQFF.

Regarding this clonotype: A much larger clonotype is one base distant, so this may be a read error. V usage is TRBV4-2 and J usage is TRBJ2-3, with D perhaps assigned TRBD1 or TRBD2 (5 bases each). The V gene's germline CDR1 is LGHNA and CDR2 YNFKEQ. This CDR3 is 15 amino acids long. CDR3 in amino acids: CASGQGTSVPDTQYF. The CDR3 nucleotides are TGTGCCAGCGGCCAAGGGACGTCTGTCCCGGATACGCAGTATTTT.

This rearrangement joins TRBV18 to TRBJ2-7; possibly TRBD1 or TRBD2 for D (6 bases each). CDR3 length: 13 amino acids. V was cut by 2 bases and J by 7 bases, with 12 bases left in between. Germline values: CDR1 KGHSH, CDR2 LQKENI. CDR3 sequence reads: CASSPDRGREQYV. CDR3 nucleotides: TGTGCCAGCTCACCAGATCGGGGGCGTGAGCAGTACGTC.

For the CDR3, the DNA is TGTGCCAGCAGCCCCGGGACAGGTTTTAGTGAGCAGTACTTC. Its protein is CASSPGTGFSEQYF. V is TRBV12-3 or TRBV12-4 and J is TRBJ2-7, with 8 bases lining up with TRBD1. V dropped 6 bases and J dropped 7; count of bases not matched to a gene: 11. The CDR3 spans 14 residues.

This clonotype was counted between two and nine times. The chain couples TRBV2 to TRBJ1-1; a weak D match, TRBD1 (5 bases). Germline values: CDR1 SNHLY, CDR2 FYNNEI. The V gene lost 2 bases and the J gene lost 4 bases, with 14 bases spanning the gap. The CDR3 consists of 15 residues. The CDR3 sequence is CASSEIQGAGTEAFF. The CDR3 nucleotides read TGTGCCAGCAGTGAAATCCAGGGTGCGGGCACTGAAGCTTTCTTT.

The V call is TRBV7-2, the J call TRBJ1-5, with D maybe TRBD1 (6 bases). The germline CDR1 and CDR2 sequences are SGHTA and FQGNSA. The CDR3 runs to 13 residues. The V and J ends lost 1 base and 7 bases respectively, with 8 bases between them. The CDR3 region is CASSLEQGQPQHF. The CDR3 DNA reads as TGTGCCAGCAGCTTAGAACAGGGACAGCCCCAGCATTTT. Filled out from reference TRBV7-2 and TRBJ1-5, the complete variable domain reads GAGVSQSPSNKVTEKGKDVELRCDPISGHTALYWYRQSLGQGLEFLIYFQGNSAPDKSGLPSDRFSAERTGGSVSTLTIQRTQQEDSAVYLCASSLEQGQPQHFGDGTRLSIL.

The gene calls are TRBV6-1 and TRBJ1-1; D not resolved. CDR1 and CDR2 from the germline V gene are MNHNS and SASEGT. The V end was cut by 7 bases, the J end by 2 bases, with 14 bases between. The CDR3 spans 14 residues. CDR3 DNA: TGTGCCAGCAATCTCTGGACGGCAAACACTGAAGCTTTCTTT. As protein: CASNLWTANTEAFF.

In its sample, this clonotype was seen a few times. The chain joins TRBV6-4 to TRBJ1-4; TRBD1 matches at 8 bases. This CDR3 spans 15 amino acids. Germline V gene data show CDR1 as MRHNA and CDR2 as SNTAGT. Trimming removed 6 bases from V and 3 bases from J; junction bases left unmatched: 6. The CDR3 nucleotides read TGTGCCAGCAGCGTACAGGGGGGGCCTAATGAAAAACTGTTTTTT. Its protein is CASSVQGGPNEKLFF.

This clonotype was found a few times. The chain links TRBV28 to TRBJ1-4, with TRBD1 matching 8 bases. V shed 5 bases, J shed 5 bases, and the junction held 7 bases outside the gene matches. The CDR3 runs 15 residues. Germline CDR1 reads MDHEN; CDR2 reads SYDVKM. CDR3 sequence reads: CASSQGQGVNEKLFF. DNA of the CDR3: TGTGCCAGCAGTCAAGGACAGGGTGTCAATGAAAAACTGTTTTTT.

V usage is TRBV12-3 or TRBV12-4 and J usage is TRBJ1-1; D unclear. Trimming removed 2 bases from V and 1 base from J, with 11 bases in between. The CDR3 runs to 15 residues. The CDR3 spells CASSLWAGRNTEAFF. In nucleotides, the CDR3 is TGTGCCAGCAGTTTATGGGCGGGGAGGAACACTGAAGCTTTCTTT.

This chain uses TRBV4-1 with TRBJ2-3, with TRBD2 matching 8 bases. V trimming: 4 bases; J trimming: 2 bases; junction bases outside the gene matches: 8. There are 16 residues in the CDR3. Germline CDR1 MGHRA, CDR2 YSYEKL. The CDR3 coding sequence is TGCGCCAGCAGCCTAATAGCGGGGACGACCACAGATACGCAGTATTTT. Residues: CASSLIAGTTTDTQYF.

The table lists this clonotype with a few counts. This sequence joins TRBV3-1 and TRBJ1-5; D possibly corresponds to TRBD1 (5 bases). Germline-derived CDR1 and CDR2 are LGHDT and YNNKEL (reference sequence). Trimming left V 1 base short and J 0 bases short, with 22 bases between. This CDR3 region has 20 residues. The CDR3 DNA reads as TGTGCCAGCAGCCAAGGCCCTCCGGGGGGTGCCGACATTAGCAATCAGCCCCAGCATTTT. This gives the protein CASSQGPPGGADISNQPQHF. The full variable domain, its missing parts supplied by reference TRBV3-1 and TRBJ1-5, is DTAVSQTPKYLVTQMGNDKSIKCEQNLGHDTMYWYKQDSKKFLKIMFSYNNKELIINETVPNRFSPKSPDKAHLNLHINSLELGDSAVYFCASSQGPPGGADISNQPQHFGDGTRLSIL.

This clonotype showed up many times. The genes are TRBV4-1 and TRBJ2-1; perhaps TRBD1 as D (5 bases). CDR3 length: 14 amino acids. In germline, CDR1 is MGHRA, CDR2 YSYEKL. The V gene lost 4 bases and the J gene lost 8 bases, with 15 bases spanning the gap. CDR3 bases: TGCGCCAGCAGCCCGAAAGGTCAGGGCCATGAGCAGTTCTTC. Translation: CASSPKGQGHEQFF.

There are many counts of this clonotype. The V call is TRBV20-1, the J call TRBJ2-3; D may be TRBD1 or TRBD2 (6 bases each). Germline loops: CDR1 DFQATT, CDR2 SNEGSKA (reference sequence). Trimming cost V 0 bases and J 12 bases, with 16 bases left between them. The CDR3 is 13 amino acids. The CDR3 region has the DNA TGCAGTGCTAGAGATGTGGGGGGACATAGCCAGTATTTT. Protein: CSARDVGGHSQYF.

J is TRBJ1-2 and V is TRBV6-5; no reliable D call. The CDR3 extends over 13 amino acids. V lost 4 bases, J lost 3 bases, and 9 bases lay in between. Per the germline V gene, CDR1 is MNHEY and CDR2 is SVGAGI. This CDR3 is CASSFRLDYGYTF. The CDR3 DNA follows: TGTGCCAGCAGTTTTCGATTAGACTATGGCTACACCTTC.